The 28 T cell receptor beta chains given below trace back to one sample, sequenced in a study of Tregs in tolerant kidney transplant recipients. Mixed chimerism was transient after nonmyeloablative marrow transplants from related graft donors. Here immunoSEQ multiplex PCR was the method, and the copy in TCRdb shows in-frame clones only, minus some. The sample holds 20,000 to 30,000 clones. This specimen consisted of CD4+ T cells from blood (PBMCs), obtained 6 months after the transplant. These receptors all stem from a human patient who received a combined kidney and bone marrow transplant. A share of the T cells may be of graft donor origin.

Details on this clone: The CDR3 end is not reached by the read, which stops 3 residues before it; the germline J gene fills it in. This sequence joins TRBV6-2 or TRBV6-3 and TRBJ2-5; 7 bases line up with TRBD2. Germline loops: CDR1 MNHEY, CDR2 SVGEGT. V lost 8 bases, J lost 5 bases, and 2 bases stayed unmatched. This CDR3 spans 11 amino acids. CDR3 amino acids: CASAGAETQYF. The CDR3 DNA, read in part, is TGTGCCAGCGCGGGAGCGGAGACC.

As concerns this clone: The CDR3 extends 3 residues past the end of the read, so its final part is completed from the germline J gene. The chain carries TRBV7-9 and TRBJ2-5; 12 bases match TRBD2. The CDR3 consists of 15 residues. Germline values: CDR1 SEHNR, CDR2 FQNEAQ (reference sequence). Trimming removed 3 bases from V and 5 bases from J; junction bases left unmatched: 4. The sequenced part of the CDR3 DNA is TGTGCCAGCAGCTTTTCGACTAGCGGGGGCGAGACC. Amino acid sequence: CASSFSTSGGET. In full, the CDR3 reads CASSFSTSGGETQYF.

The covered CDR3 bases are TGTGCCAGCAGCGTAGCGGCAGGGTTTGAAAAA. The encoded protein is CASSVAAGFEK. The CDR3 in full is CASSVAAGFEKLFF. This rearrangement joins TRBV9 to TRBJ1-4, with TRBD1 as a possible D gene (5 bases). From the germline J gene comes the end of the CDR3, since the read stops 3 residues before it. This CDR3 spans 14 amino acids. V was pared by 0 bases and J by 7 bases, with 10 bases between. Germline V gene lookup returns CDR1 SGDLS and CDR2 YYNGEE.

The sequenced part of the CDR3 DNA is TGTGCCAGCCAGCTTGGACAGGGGGCGCAATCTTCACCC. Protein product: CASQLGQGAQSSP. The CDR3 in full is CASQLGQGAQSSPLHF. The V and J genes are TRBV5-4 and TRBJ1-6; 11 nucleotides align to TRBD1. The CDR3 is cut off 3 residues early in the read; its end comes from the germline J gene. After removal of 7 bases from V and 9 bases from J, the junction contained 12 bases not matched to a gene. Germline V lookup: CDR1 SGHNT, CDR2 YYREEE (reference sequence). The CDR3 covers 16 residues.

As concerns this clone: The read is 3 residues too short to cover the CDR3 end, so that end is filled in from the germline J gene. The chain is built from TRBV20-1 and TRBJ1-3; D perhaps matches TRBD1 (5 bases). The V gene lost 2 bases and the J gene lost 0 bases, with 8 bases spanning the gap. The CDR3 spans 14 residues. CDR1 DFQATT and CDR2 SNEGSKA come from the germline V gene (reference sequence). The CDR3 sequence is CSARPGISGNTIYF. The CDR3 bases that were read are TGCAGTGCTAGACCAGGGATCTCTGGAAACACC.

Concerning this clone itself: The missing CDR3 end, 3 residues past where the read stops, is filled in from the germline J gene. The chain links TRBV11-3 to TRBJ1-3, with a tentative D call TRBD1 (5 bases). The CDR3 length is 13 residues. Germline V CDR1 and CDR2: SGHNT, YENEEA. The V and J ends lost 5 bases and 1 base respectively, with 6 bases between them. The sequenced CDR3 bases are TGTGCCAGCAGCGCAGGGTCTGGAAACACC. The encoded protein is CASSAGSGNT. The full CDR3 sequence reads CASSAGSGNTIYF.

In the case of this clone: The CDR3 goes on 3 residues after the read ends, and that part is filled in from the germline J gene. The chain combines TRBV5-1 with TRBJ1-1; tentative D call: TRBD1 (5 bases). Trimming removed 0 bases from V and 3 bases from J, with 6 bases in between. Germline V gene data show CDR1 as SGHRS and CDR2 as YFSETQ. The CDR3 has 13 amino acids. CDR3 loop: CASSLVQDTEAFF. Incomplete CDR3 DNA: TGCGCCAGCAGCTTGGTACAGGACACTGAA.

As for this clone: The missing CDR3 end, 3 residues past where the read stops, is filled in from the germline J gene. This chain uses TRBV7-8 with TRBJ1-1; TRBD1 might be the D (5 bases). V was clipped by 0 bases and J by 4 bases, with 12 bases between them. Germline V gene data show CDR1 as SGHVS and CDR2 as FQNEAQ. CDR3 length equals 15 residues. CDR3 sequence: CASSLAGASGTEAFF. The part of the CDR3 DNA that was read is TGTGCCAGCAGCTTAGCAGGGGCGTCTGGCACTGAA.

Concerning this clone: The read terminates 3 residues before the CDR3 end, so the remaining end is supplied by the germline J gene. The rearrangement joins TRBV20-1 to TRBJ1-3, with 9 bases aligning to TRBD1. The CDR3 runs to 14 residues. The V gene end was trimmed by 3 bases and the J gene end by 6 bases; junction bases not matched to a gene: 6. Germline V gives CDR1 DFQATT, CDR2 SNEGSKA (reference sequence). The CDR3 sequence is CSASRDRVLNTIYF. The CDR3 DNA, read in part, is TGCAGTGCTAGCCGGGACAGGGTACTAAACACC.

Notes on this clone: The read finishes 3 residues shy of the CDR3 end, and the germline J gene is used to complete it. This chain links TRBV5-6 with TRBJ2-7; D is unresolved. V was pared by 0 bases and J by 1 base, with 8 bases between. Germline CDR1 and CDR2: SGHDT and YYEEEE. The CDR3 sequence is 14 residues long. CDR3 bases read: TGTGCCAGCAGCTTGGGGCCGCTTTCCTACGAG. It specifies CASSLGPLSYE. The whole CDR3 sequence reads CASSLGPLSYEQYF. Together with reference TRBV5-6 and TRBJ2-7, the CDR3 gives the full variable domain: DAGVTQSPTHLIKTRGQQVTLRCSPKSGHDTVSWYQQALGQGPQFIFQYYEEEERQRGNFPDRFSGHQFPNYSSELNVNALLLGDSALYLCASSLGPLSYEQYFGPGTRLTVT.

On this clone itself: The read stops 3 residues short of the end of the CDR3; the missing end is completed from the germline J gene. This chain connects TRBV6-2 or TRBV6-3 to TRBJ2-5; possibly TRBD1 for D (5 bases). The V end lost 5 bases, the J end lost 2 bases, and 21 bases lay between the germline ends. The CDR3 spans 17 residues. The germline V gene has CDR1 MNHEY and CDR2 SVGEGT. The chain's CDR3 is CASSQTVNPVMQETQYF. The CDR3 DNA, read in part, is TGTGCCAGCAGTCAGACAGTTAACCCCGTTATGCAAGAGACC.

Worth noting for this clone: The CDR3 end lies 3 residues beyond the end of the read and is filled in from the germline J gene. This chain links TRBV5-1 with TRBJ1-3; TRBD1 aligns across 12 bases. The CDR3 runs 16 residues. V shed 4 bases, J shed 4 bases, and the junction held 6 bases outside the gene matches. CDR1 SGHRS and CDR2 YFSETQ come from the germline V gene. Partial CDR3 DNA: TGCGCCAGCAGCCCGGGACAGGGGGCGAGCGGAAACACC. Its protein is CASSPGQGASGNT. From start to end, the CDR3 is CASSPGQGASGNTIYF.

As for this clone: Sequencing ends 3 residues short of the CDR3 end; the germline J gene provides the rest. The chain joins TRBV18 to TRBJ1-1, with a possible D match to TRBD1 (6 bases). CDR3 length: 17 residues. With 4 bases removed from V and 1 base from J, the gap between germline ends came to 19 bases. Germline V gene data show CDR1 as KGHSH and CDR2 as LQKENI. The CDR3 bases that were read are TGTGCCAGCTCACAGGATTGGGGCAGGGGTACGAACACTGAA. Its translation is CASSQDWGRGTNTE. The complete CDR3 protein is CASSQDWGRGTNTEAFF.

About this clone: The CDR3 goes on 3 residues after the read ends, and that part is filled in from the germline J gene. The chain combines TRBV7-9 with TRBJ2-7, with TRBD1 matching 8 bases. V shed 5 bases, J shed 3 bases, and the junction held 9 bases outside the gene matches. The CDR3 is made up of 15 amino acids. The V gene's germline CDR1 is SEHNR and CDR2 FQNEAQ (reference sequence). CDR3 DNA (partial): TGTGCCAGCAGCCTCCCCCGGACAGGGAACTACGAG. Protein: CASSLPRTGNYE. The full CDR3 reads CASSLPRTGNYEQYF.

CDR3 DNA (partial): TGTGCCAGCAGTTATATGAGGAATGAG. This sequence encodes CASSYMRNE. The full CDR3 reads CASSYMRNEQFF. J is TRBJ2-1 and V is TRBV6-2 or TRBV6-3; D gene unclear. Read coverage stops 3 residues before the CDR3 terminus; the germline J gene supplies the remainder. Per the germline V gene, CDR1 is MNHEY and CDR2 is SVGEGT. The CDR3 is 12 amino acids. Trimming left V 3 bases short and J 7 bases short, with 7 bases between.

About this clone itself: With the read ending 3 residues before the CDR3 end, the germline J gene is used to fill in that end. The chain couples TRBV18 to TRBJ1-1; weak D call: TRBD1 (6 bases). Trimming shortened V by 2 bases and J by 0 bases, and 13 bases separated the two germline ends. Germline assignment: CDR1 KGHSH and CDR2 LQKENI. The CDR3 has 16 amino acids. The CDR3 spells CASSPMQGTLNTEAFF. CDR3 bases read: TGTGCCAGCTCACCAATGCAGGGGACGTTGAACACTGAA. The full variable domain, with the rest looked up from reference TRBV18 and TRBJ1-1, is NAGVMQNPRHLVRRRGQEARLRCSPMKGHSHVYWYRQLPEEGLKFMVYLQKENIIDESGMPKERFSAEFPKEGPSILRIQQVVRGDSAAYFCASSPMQGTLNTEAFFGQGTRLTVV.

With respect to this clone: The read halts 3 residues ahead of the CDR3 end, with the missing end drawn from the germline J gene. This CDR3 is also generated by other DNA sequences in the sample. The chain employs TRBV7-2 and TRBJ2-3; 7 nucleotides align to TRBD2. Unmatched junction bases numbered 2, after V lost 1 base and J lost 1 base. Germline V lookup: CDR1 SGHTA, CDR2 FQGNSA. The CDR3 has 15 amino acids. The DNA read from the CDR3 is TGTGCCAGCAGCTTAGGTCGGGGGGGCACAGATACG. This translates into CASSLGRGGTDT. The full CDR3 sequence reads CASSLGRGGTDTQYF.

On this clone: The read ends 3 residues early relative to the CDR3; the germline J gene fills the gap. The chain has TRBV18 and TRBJ2-2; TRBD1 might be the D (6 bases). The CDR3 covers 16 residues. Trimming left V 2 bases short and J 5 bases short, with 15 bases between. Germline V gene lookup returns CDR1 KGHSH and CDR2 LQKENI. CDR3 protein: CASSPSGAGLTGELFF. The covered CDR3 bases are TGTGCCAGCTCACCATCAGGGGCGGGCCTAACCGGGGAG. Full variable domain (remainder filled in from reference TRBV18 and TRBJ2-2): NAGVMQNPRHLVRRRGQEARLRCSPMKGHSHVYWYRQLPEEGLKFMVYLQKENIIDESGMPKERFSAEFPKEGPSILRIQQVVRGDSAAYFCASSPSGAGLTGELFFGEGSRLTVL.

As to this clone: The read finishes 3 residues shy of the CDR3 end, and the germline J gene is used to complete it. The chain recombines TRBV20-1 with TRBJ2-5; 8 nucleotides line up with TRBD1. CDR1 is DFQATT and CDR2 is SNEGSKA in the germline V gene (reference sequence). Trimming cost V 5 bases and J 5 bases; bases outside gene matches: 10. The CDR3 runs 14 residues. The CDR3 reads CSAGVYRGRETQYF. The DNA read from the CDR3 is TGCAGTGCTGGAGTGTACAGGGGGAGGGAGACC.

Points on this clone: The CDR3 extends 3 residues past the end of the read, so its final part is completed from the germline J gene. The chain couples TRBV7-9 to TRBJ2-3; D might be TRBD2 (6 bases). The CDR3 is made up of 15 amino acids. Germline CDR1 is SEHNR and CDR2 is FQNEAQ (reference sequence). V lost 1 base to trimming and J lost 2 bases, with 10 bases between them. CDR3 sequence reads: CASSLGSGPTDTQYF. The CDR3 bases that were read are TGTGCCAGCAGCTTAGGAAGCGGGCCCACAGATACG.

A word on this clone: The read terminates 3 residues ahead of where the CDR3 ends, so the germline J gene completes it. J is TRBJ2-7 and V is TRBV20-1, with 8 positions matching TRBD1. Trimming at V came to 1 base and at J to 1 base, leaving 6 bases not matched to a gene. The CDR3 is 15 amino acids. The germline V gene encodes CDR1 DFQATT and CDR2 SNEGSKA (reference sequence). CDR3 in amino acids: CSARGGTGFSYEQYF. The sequenced CDR3 bases are TGCAGTGCTAGAGGGGGGACAGGTTTTTCCTACGAG.

A note on this clone: The CDR3 end falls 3 residues outside the read, so it is completed with the germline J gene. V usage is TRBV19 and J usage is TRBJ1-2; unclear D gene. The germline V gene encodes CDR1 LNHDA and CDR2 SQIVND (reference sequence). This CDR3 has 12 residues. Between the trimmed V and J ends, which lost 3 bases and 4 bases, there was a span of 6 bases. This CDR3 is CASSILGYGYTF. The sequenced part of the CDR3 DNA is TGTGCCAGTAGTATCCTCGGCTATGGC.

Concerning this clone: The read finishes 3 residues shy of the CDR3 end, and the germline J gene is used to complete it. V usage is TRBV20-1 and J usage is TRBJ2-7; D gene unclear. Trimming removed 4 bases from V and 5 bases from J, with 6 bases in between. The CDR3 has 10 residues. Germline V gene data show CDR1 as DFQATT and CDR2 as SNEGSKA (reference sequence). The part of the CDR3 DNA that was read is TGCAGTGCTACCAAGGACGAG. Translated, it gives CSATKDE. The whole CDR3 protein is CSATKDEQYF.

As concerns this clone: The read falls 3 residues short of the CDR3 end, and the missing part is taken from the germline J gene. The chain couples TRBV5-1 to TRBJ1-5, with D maybe TRBD1 (6 bases). V was cut by 4 bases and J by 1 base, with 12 bases left in between. Germline CDR1 is SGHRS and CDR2 is YFSETQ. CDR3 length equals 15 residues. The CDR3 DNA, read in part, is TGCGCCAGCAGCCCAGGGGTCTTCAGCAATCAGCCC. It is translated as CASSPGVFSNQP. The full CDR3 protein is CASSPGVFSNQPQHF.

Turning to this clone: The DNA ends 3 residues before the CDR3 does, and the rest of the CDR3 is filled in from the germline J gene. The chain joins TRBV7-8 to TRBJ1-1; TRBD1 matches 7 bases. The CDR3 sequence is 14 residues long. The germline gives CDR1 SGHVS, CDR2 FQNEAQ. CDR3 sequence reads: CASSSDLREGAAFF. The covered CDR3 bases are TGTGCCAGCAGCTCCGACCTCCGTGAGGGGGCT.

A word on this clone: The read halts 3 residues ahead of the CDR3 end, with the missing end drawn from the germline J gene. This chain connects TRBV20-1 to TRBJ2-1, with D tentatively TRBD2 (5 bases). The CDR3 covers 13 residues. V shed 1 base and J shed 7 bases, with 11 bases lying between them. CDR1 and CDR2 from the germline V gene are DFQATT and SNEGSKA (reference sequence). CDR3 sequence: CSARAPPGNEQFF. The sequenced part of the CDR3 DNA is TGCAGTGCTAGAGCCCCCCCGGGGAATGAG.

A note on this clone: Read data end 3 residues before the CDR3 end; the end is taken from the germline J gene. This chain joins TRBV7-6 and TRBJ2-1; TRBD2 matches at 8 bases. This CDR3 comprises 17 residues. J gave up 1 base and V 4 bases, and 9 bases lay outside the gene matches. Germline V gives CDR1 SGHVS, CDR2 FNYEAQ. The sequenced CDR3 bases are TGTGCCAGCAGCTGGTGGGCGGGGGGCGGGTCCTACAATGAG. Its protein product is CASSWWAGGGSYNE. The complete CDR3 protein is CASSWWAGGGSYNEQFF.

A note on this clone: The read gets to within 3 residues of the CDR3 end, and the germline J gene fills in the rest. This rearrangement joins TRBV19 to TRBJ1-1; no clear D. Germline CDR1 reads LNHDA; CDR2 reads SQIVND (reference sequence). The CDR3 consists of 13 residues. CDR3 sequence reads: CASSYRVNQEAFF. CDR3 DNA (partial): TGTGCCAGTAGTTATAGGGTAAACCAAGAA. The full variable domain, in which reference TRBV19 and TRBJ1-1 provide the parts outside the CDR3, is DGGITQSPKYLFRKEGQNVTLSCEQNLNHDAMYWYRQDPGQGLRLIYYSQIVNDFQKGDIAEGYSVSREKKESFPLTVTSAQKNPTAFYLCASSYRVNQEAFFGQGTRLTVV.